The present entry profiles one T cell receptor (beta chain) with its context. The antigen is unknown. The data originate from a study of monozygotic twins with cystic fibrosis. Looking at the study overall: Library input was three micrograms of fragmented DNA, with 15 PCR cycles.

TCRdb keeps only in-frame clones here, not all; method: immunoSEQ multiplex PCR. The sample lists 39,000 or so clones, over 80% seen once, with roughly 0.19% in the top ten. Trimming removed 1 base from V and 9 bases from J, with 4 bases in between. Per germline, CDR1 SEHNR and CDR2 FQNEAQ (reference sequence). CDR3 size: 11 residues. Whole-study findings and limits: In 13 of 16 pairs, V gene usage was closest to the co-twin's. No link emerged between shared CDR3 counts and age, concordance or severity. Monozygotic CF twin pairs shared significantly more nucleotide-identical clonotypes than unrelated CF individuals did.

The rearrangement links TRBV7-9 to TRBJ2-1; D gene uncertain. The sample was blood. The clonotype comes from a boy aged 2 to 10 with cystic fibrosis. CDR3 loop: CASSLGTEQFF. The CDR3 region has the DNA TGTGCCAGCAGCTTAGGGACTGAGCAGTTCTTC. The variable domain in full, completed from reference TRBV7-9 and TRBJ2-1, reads DTGVSQNPRHKITKRGQNVTFRCDPISEHNRLYWYRQTLGQGPEFLTYFQNEAQLEKSRLLSDRFSAERPKGSFSTLEIQRTEQGDSAMYLCASSLGTEQFFGPGTRLTVL.